This T cell receptor beta chain originates from a study of blood T cell repertoires in COVID-19. The assay was immunoSEQ multiplex PCR, and TCRdb's table has in-frame clones only and misses some. The sample records 130,000 to 150,000 clones, about 83% being singletons. CDR1 ENHRY and CDR2 SYGVKD come from the germline V gene. The CDR3 is made up of 17 amino acids. The J segment lost 4 bases and the V segment lost 0 bases, leaving 10 bases of the junction unmatched. Sample: peripheral blood. The chain uses TRBV10-3 and TRBJ1-2; 8 positions match TRBD1. The sequence was collected from a woman in her fifties or sixties with active or convalescent COVID-19. The CDR3 nucleotides read TGTGCCATCAGTGAGTCGGGGCCCGGACAGGGTGGCTATGGCTACACCTTC. Its translation: CAISESGPGQGGYGYTF.